This T cell receptor (beta chain) comes out of a study of CXCR3-negative and CXCR3-positive naive CD8 T cells. Libraries of TRB cDNA were made by 5' RACE and carried UMIs. TCRdb re-called the 5' RACE reads and shows each CDR3 protein once, DNA omitted. The sample's table shows some 67,000 distinct CDR3 sequences. The CDR3 is made up of 15 amino acids. Per germline, CDR1 MRHNA and CDR2 SNTAGT. Sequencing was performed on naive CXCR3- CD8+ T cells from blood. Subset specified: CD45RO-CCR7+CD27+CD95- naive CD8+ T cells lacking CXCR3 (TNR3-). The TCR was taken from a human donor in good health. Some clones in this sample may be carry-over from other donors' samples. This sequence joins TRBV6-4 and TRBJ1-2; absent DNA, TCRdb's TRBD1 call cannot be checked. The CDR3 spells CASSDSTGETYGYTF.